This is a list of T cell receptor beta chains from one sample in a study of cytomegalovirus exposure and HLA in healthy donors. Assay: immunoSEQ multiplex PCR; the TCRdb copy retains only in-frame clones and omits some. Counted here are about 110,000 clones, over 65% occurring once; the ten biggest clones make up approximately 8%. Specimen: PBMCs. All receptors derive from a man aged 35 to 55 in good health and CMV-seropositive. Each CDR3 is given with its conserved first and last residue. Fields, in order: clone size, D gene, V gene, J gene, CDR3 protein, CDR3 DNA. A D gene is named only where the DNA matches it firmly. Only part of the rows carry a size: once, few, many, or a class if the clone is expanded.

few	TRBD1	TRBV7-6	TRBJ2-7	CASSLGGQGPGEQYF	TGTGCCAGCAGCTTAGGGGGACAGGGGCCGGGGGAGCAGTACTTC
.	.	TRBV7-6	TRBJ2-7	CASSSPGGLSSYEQYF	TGTGCCAGCAGCTCCCCGGGCGGGCTATCCTCCTACGAGCAGTACTTC
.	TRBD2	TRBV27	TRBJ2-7	CASSLSTWGRGGAYEQYF	TGTGCCAGCAGTTTATCGACCTGGGGCCGCGGGGGGGCCTACGAGCAGTACTTC
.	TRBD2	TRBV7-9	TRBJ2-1	CASSPTPLYSGGSYNEQFF	TGTGCCAGCAGCCCCACCCCCCTATATAGCGGGGGCTCCTACAATGAGCAGTTCTTC
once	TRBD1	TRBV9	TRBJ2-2	CASSVGEDRGRAGELFF	TGTGCCAGCAGCGTAGGGGAGGACAGGGGGAGGGCCGGGGAGCTGTTTTTT
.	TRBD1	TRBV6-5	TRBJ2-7	CASSSDRGTDEQYF	TGTGCTAGCAGTTCAGACAGGGGCACGGACGAGCAGTACTTC
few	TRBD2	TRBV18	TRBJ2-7	CASSPGSGRYEQYF	TGTGCCAGCTCACCGGGTAGCGGGAGGTACGAGCAGTACTTC
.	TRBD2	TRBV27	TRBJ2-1	CASTLAGGSNEQFF	TGTGCCAGCACCCTAGCGGGAGGCTCCAATGAGCAGTTCTTC
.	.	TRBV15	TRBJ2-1	CATSSLLDYNEQFF	TGTGCCACCAGCTCTTTACTAGATTACAATGAGCAGTTCTTC
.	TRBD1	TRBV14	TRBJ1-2	CASSQDGGQCTF	TGTGCCAGCAGCCAAGATGGGGGACAGTGCACCTTC
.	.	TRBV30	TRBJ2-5	CAWSTGVQETQYF	TGTGCCTGGAGTACAGGAGTCCAAGAGACCCAGTACTTC
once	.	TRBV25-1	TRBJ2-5	CASSVGSSAPQETQYF	TGTGCCAGCAGTGTGGGTAGTAGCGCACCCCAAGAGACCCAGTACTTC
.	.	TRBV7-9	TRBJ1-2	CASSAAGGYTF	TGTGCCAGCAGCGCGGCGGGAGGCTACACCTTC
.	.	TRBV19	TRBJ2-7	CASSLHTGTNFYEQYF	TGTGCCAGTAGCCTTCACACAGGGACAAATTTCTACGAGCAGTACTTC
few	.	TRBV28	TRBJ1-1	CASRGGGKNTEAFF	TGTGCCAGCCGCGGCGGCGGGAAGAACACTGAAGCTTTCTTT
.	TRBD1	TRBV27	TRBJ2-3	CASSLSTGGVHVWGSDTQYF	TGTGCCAGCAGTTTATCGACAGGGGGCGTCCATGTTTGGGGTTCAGATACGCAGTATTTT
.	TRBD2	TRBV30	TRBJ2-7	CAWSDSGRGYEQYF	TGTGCCTGGAGTGACAGCGGGAGGGGGTACGAGCAGTACTTC
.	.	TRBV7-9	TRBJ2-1	CASTWRGNNEQFF	TGTGCCAGCACCTGGAGAGGGAACAATGAGCAGTTCTTC
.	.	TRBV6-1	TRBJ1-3	CASSAYRVYSGNTIYF	TGTGCCAGCAGTGCCTACAGGGTTTACTCTGGAAACACCATATATTTT
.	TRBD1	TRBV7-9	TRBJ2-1	CASSSGTGANYNEQFF	TGTGCCAGCAGCTCGGGGACAGGGGCTAACTACAATGAGCAGTTCTTC
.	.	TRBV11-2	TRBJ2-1	CASSGGISYNEQFF	TGTGCCAGCAGCGGAGGGATCTCCTACAATGAGCAGTTCTTC
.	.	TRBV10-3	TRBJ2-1	CAIQLEQGNRNEQFF	TGTGCCATCCAGTTGGAACAGGGAAATAGGAATGAGCAGTTCTTC
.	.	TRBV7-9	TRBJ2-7	CASSSDSSYEQYF	TGTGCCAGCAGCTCCGACAGTTCCTACGAGCAGTACTTC
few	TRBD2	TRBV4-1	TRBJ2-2	CASSPIGTSGGIGELFF	TGCGCCAGCAGCCCAATCGGGACTAGCGGGGGGATCGGGGAGCTGTTTTTT
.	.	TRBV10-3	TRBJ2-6	CAISVSSGANGLTF	TGTGCCATCAGTGTATCCTCTGGGGCCAACGGCCTGACTTTC
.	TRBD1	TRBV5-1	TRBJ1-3	CARSLDRGLSGNTIYF	TGCGCCAGGAGCTTAGACAGGGGACTTTCTGGAAACACCATATATTTT
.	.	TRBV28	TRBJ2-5	CASSDRFLRETQYF	TGTGCCAGCAGCGACCGATTTCTGCGGGAGACCCAGTACTTC
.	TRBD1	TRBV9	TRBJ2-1	CASSVGTGGYNEQFF	TGTGCCAGCAGCGTAGGGACAGGGGGCTACAATGAGCAGTTCTTC